These 8 T cell receptor beta chains originate from one sample sequenced in a study of T cell changes during pregnancy in multiple sclerosis. TCRdb keeps only in-frame clones here, not all; method: immunoSEQ multiplex PCR. In the table there are 30,000 to 40,000 clones, approximately 91% of which are singletons. Source: CD4+ T cells from peripheral blood mononuclear cells, taken in the third trimester of pregnancy. The receptors originated from a female donor in good health, enrolled as a control in a pregnancy study.

The chain has TRBV5-1 and TRBJ1-6; no firm D call. CDR1 SGHRS and CDR2 YFSETQ come from the germline V gene. This CDR3 region has 14 residues. Trimming removed 0 bases at V and 5 bases at J, with 6 bases between. Here the CDR3 DNA reads TGCGCCAGCAGCTTGGTAGTCGATAATTCACCCCTCCACTTT. Translating it yields CASSLVVDNSPLHF. The whole variable domain, filled in from reference TRBV5-1 and TRBJ1-6, reads KAGVTQTPRYLIKTRGQQVTLSCSPISGHRSVSWYQQTPGQGLQFLFEYFSETQRNKGNFPGRFSGRQFSNSRSEMNVSTLELGDSALYLCASSLVVDNSPLHFGNGTRLTVT.

This clone has just one count. The genes are TRBV28 and TRBJ2-5, with TRBD2 matching 7 bases. In germline, CDR1 is MDHEN, CDR2 SYDVKM. This CDR3 comprises 18 residues. Germline trimming cut 3 bases from V and 3 bases from J; bases unmatched to any gene: 16. As DNA, the CDR3 is TGTGCCAGCAGTTTGAGGATTTCGGGGGGAGGTCAGAAAGAGACCCAGTACTTC. As protein: CASSLRISGGGQKETQYF.

This chain uses TRBV2 with TRBJ2-1; D is perhaps TRBD2 (5 bases). The CDR3 totals 16 residues. Between the trimmed V and J ends, which lost 6 bases and 6 bases, there was a span of 21 bases. Germline V lookup: CDR1 SNHLY, CDR2 FYNNEI. Here the CDR3 DNA reads TGTGCCAGCAGAAACCGGGCTGGCGGGCCCAGCAATGAGCAGTTCTTC. It codes for CASRNRAGGPSNEQFF.

The rearrangement links TRBV4-2 to TRBJ2-5; a weak D match, TRBD2 (6 bases). Germline CDR1 and CDR2: LGHNA and YNFKEQ. The V gene lost 1 base and the J gene lost 0 bases, with 9 bases spanning the gap. The CDR3 extends over 15 amino acids. The chain's CDR3 is CASSQGQRDQETQYF. The CDR3, as DNA: TGTGCCAGCAGCCAAGGCCAGCGGGACCAAGAGACCCAGTACTTC.

The rearrangement links TRBV28 to TRBJ1-6, with 7 bases fitting TRBD1. The CDR3 is 15 amino acids. V trimming: 1 base; J trimming: 8 bases; junction bases outside the gene matches: 5. Germline CDR1 MDHEN, CDR2 SYDVKM. The CDR3 DNA reads TGTGCCAGCAGTTTATTCCACAGGGGTGATTCACCCCTCCACTTT. Its protein product is CASSLFHRGDSPLHF.

The chain carries TRBV6-5 and TRBJ2-3, with D hard to call. There are 13 residues in the CDR3. V was cut by 4 bases and J by 0 bases, with 5 bases left in between. Germline CDR1 and CDR2: MNHEY and SVGAGI. The CDR3: CASSSLSTDTQYF. CDR3 DNA: TGTGCCAGCAGTTCCCTAAGCACAGATACGCAGTATTTT.

The V call is TRBV5-1, the J call TRBJ1-2; D not resolved. This CDR3 is 12 amino acids long. CDR1 and CDR2 (germline): SGHRS, YFSETQ. V was trimmed by 4 bases and J by 4 bases, leaving 8 bases between them. CDR3 sequence (DNA): TGCGCCAGCAGCAAAGAGGCCTATGGCTACACCTTC. It yields the protein CASSKEAYGYTF.

The chain couples TRBV28 to TRBJ1-2; 8 bases match TRBD1. There are 14 residues in the CDR3. CDR1 and CDR2 from the germline V gene are MDHEN and SYDVKM. V trimming: 3 bases; J trimming: 7 bases; junction bases outside the gene matches: 7. The CDR3 coding sequence is TGTGCCAGCAGTTTCCGGGACAGGCCTTCTGGCTACACCTTC. The encoded protein is CASSFRDRPSGYTF.